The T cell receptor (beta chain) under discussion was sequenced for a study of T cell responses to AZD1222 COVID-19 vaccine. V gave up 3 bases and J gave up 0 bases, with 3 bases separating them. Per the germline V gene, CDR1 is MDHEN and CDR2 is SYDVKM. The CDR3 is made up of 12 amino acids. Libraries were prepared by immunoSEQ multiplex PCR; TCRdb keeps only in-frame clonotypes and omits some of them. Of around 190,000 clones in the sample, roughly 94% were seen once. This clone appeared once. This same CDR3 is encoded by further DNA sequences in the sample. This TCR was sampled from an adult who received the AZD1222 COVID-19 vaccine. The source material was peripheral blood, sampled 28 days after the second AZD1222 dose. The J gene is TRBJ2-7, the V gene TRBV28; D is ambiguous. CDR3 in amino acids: CASSFSSYEQYF. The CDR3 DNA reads TGTGCCAGCAGTTTCAGCTCCTACGAGCAGTACTTC.